The 14 T cell receptor beta chains reported below all come from one sample, sequenced in a study of blood T cell repertoires in COVID-19. Repertoires were generated with immunoSEQ multiplex PCR, while TCRdb's copy carries only in-frame clones and drops some. The data hold more than 300,000 clones, with around 87% observed a single time. The sequencing input was peripheral blood. The receptors were gathered from a woman in her 30s with COVID-19, enrolled during active disease.

As concerns this clone: Other nucleotide sequences in the sample specify the same CDR3. The chain uses TRBV18 and TRBJ2-2; D is uncertain. CDR1 KGHSH and CDR2 LQKENI come from the germline V gene. The CDR3 has 16 amino acids. Trimming stripped 0 bases from V and 0 bases from J, with 8 bases between. The CDR3 DNA reads as TGTGCCAGCTCACCACCCTTGGCAGCGAACACCGGGGAGCTGTTTTTT. Amino acids: CASSPPLAANTGELFF.

The chain joins TRBV2 to TRBJ2-1; D is uncertain. Trimming took off 4 bases at V and 8 bases at J, with 18 bases between the two ends. Germline-derived CDR1 and CDR2 are SNHLY and FYNNEI. CDR3 length: 15 residues. The CDR3 reads CASSGFLPTIDEQFF. The CDR3 nucleotides are TGTGCCAGCAGTGGGTTTCTCCCCACAATCGATGAGCAGTTCTTC.

This chain connects TRBV4-3 to TRBJ2-3, with 11 positions matching TRBD2. J was trimmed by 5 bases and V by 5 bases; bases with no gene match: 9. The CDR3 totals 16 residues. Germline V gene data show CDR1 as LGHNA and CDR2 as YSLEER. The CDR3 region has the DNA TGCGCCAGCAGCACTTTAGCGGGAGGGCCTGGAGATACGCAGTATTTT. It encodes CASSTLAGGPGDTQYF.

V and J are TRBV19 and TRBJ2-3; D call uncertain. Germline V gene lookup returns CDR1 LNHDA and CDR2 SQIVND (reference sequence). Trimming pared 1 base from V and 0 bases from J, leaving 5 bases between. CDR3 length: 14 amino acids. The CDR3 region is CASSIGASTDTQYF. The CDR3 nucleotides are TGTGCCAGTAGTATAGGAGCTAGCACAGATACGCAGTATTTT.

The chain is built from TRBV19 and TRBJ2-5; the match to TRBD1 covers 7 bases. Looked up from germline, CDR1 is LNHDA and CDR2 is SQIVND (reference sequence). This CDR3 spans 14 amino acids. J gave up 5 bases and V 6 bases, and 9 bases lay outside the gene matches. As DNA, the CDR3 is TGTGCCAGTAGAATTTTAAGGGGGCGTGAGACCCAGTACTTC. The encoded protein is CASRILRGRETQYF.

The CDR3: CASSRTRDYGYTF. CDR3 in DNA: TGTGCCAGCAGCCGGACCAGGGACTATGGCTACACCTTC. The rearrangement uses TRBV6-5 and TRBJ1-2; D perhaps matches TRBD1 (5 bases). V lost 6 bases, J lost 3 bases, and 11 bases lay in between. Germline assignment: CDR1 MNHEY and CDR2 SVGAGI. This CDR3 spans 13 amino acids.

J is TRBJ2-7 and V is TRBV4-3; 7 nucleotides agree with TRBD1. V lost 2 bases and J lost 4; bases outside the gene matches: 11. This CDR3 has 16 amino acids. Germline CDR1 is LGHNA and CDR2 is YSLEER. The CDR3 nucleotides are TGCGCCAGCAGCCAAATCTGGGACAGCGGTACATACGAGCAGTACTTC. Its protein product is CASSQIWDSGTYEQYF.

The chain employs TRBV13 and TRBJ2-7; D perhaps matches TRBD1 (7 bases). This CDR3 has 14 residues. Germline V gene sequence: CDR1 PRHDT, CDR2 FYEKMQ (reference sequence). The V and J ends lost 5 bases and 4 bases respectively, with 15 bases between them. CDR3 residues: CASSIGAGGYEQYF. CDR3 DNA sequence: TGTGCCAGCAGCATCGGGGCAGGGGGGTACGAGCAGTACTTC.

The V call is TRBV4-1, the J call TRBJ2-7, with D possibly TRBD2 on 5 matching bases. The CDR3 covers 13 residues. From germline, CDR1 is MGHRA and CDR2 YSYEKL. V lost 1 base and J 3 bases, leaving 7 bases between the germline ends. The CDR3 region is CASSQGDYYEQYF. CDR3 nucleotides: TGCGCCAGCAGCCAAGGAGACTACTACGAGCAGTACTTC.

This chain uses TRBV10-3 with TRBJ2-7, with D maybe TRBD2 (6 bases). Trimming removed 3 bases at V and 3 bases at J, with 15 bases between. In germline, CDR1 is ENHRY, CDR2 SYGVKD. The CDR3 is 15 amino acids. CDR3 sequence: CAISDSVGRVYEQYF. In nucleotides, the CDR3 is TGTGCCATCAGTGACTCGGTCGGGAGAGTCTACGAGCAGTACTTC.

The chain has TRBV7-2 and TRBJ2-5; TRBD1 is a possible D gene (6 bases). Germline V CDR1 and CDR2: SGHTA, FQGNSA. The CDR3 is made up of 14 amino acids. V shed 4 bases and J shed 1 base, with 10 bases lying between them. The CDR3 coding sequence is TGTGCCAGCAGCTCCCGACAGGTCCAAGAGACCCAGTACTTC. Residues: CASSSRQVQETQYF.

This chain joins TRBV5-1 and TRBJ2-7; 8 nucleotides line up with TRBD1. CDR1 and CDR2 (germline): SGHRS, YFSETQ. J gave up 4 bases and V 3 bases, and 6 bases lay outside the gene matches. This CDR3 has 14 amino acids. CDR3 in amino acids: CASSWQTGEYEQYF. As DNA, the CDR3 is TGCGCCAGCAGCTGGCAGACAGGGGAATACGAGCAGTACTTC.

The chain has TRBV2 and TRBJ2-3; 7 nucleotides match TRBD2. CDR3 length: 11 residues. Trimming removed 6 bases from V and 10 bases from J; junction bases left unmatched: 4. Germline CDR1 and CDR2: SNHLY and FYNNEI. Here the CDR3 DNA reads TGTGCCAGCAGGATCGCGGGGGCGCAGTATTTT. This codes for CASRIAGAQYF.

The rearrangement uses TRBV21-1 and TRBJ1-2; the DNA was not used to check the table's D call, TRBD1. TRBV21-1 is annotated as a pseudogene. The CDR3 consists of 13 residues. Written as DNA, the CDR3 is TGTGCCAGCAAGGGACAGGGGGGACGTGGCTACACCTTC. It encodes CASKGQGGRGYTF.